Presented here are 22 T cell receptor beta chains from one specimen sequenced in a study of OX40 agonist ivuxolimab in advanced cancers. Assay: immunoSEQ multiplex PCR; the TCRdb copy retains only in-frame clones and omits some. The table has tens of thousands of clones, more than 65% seen once. This specimen consisted of CD4+ or CD8+ T cells sorted from blood, obtained in a trial of the OX40 agonist ivuxolimab. Receptor source: an adult with an advanced solid tumor such as melanoma, head and neck, liver or kidney cancer.

The rearrangement links TRBV19 to TRBJ2-5, with TRBD1 matching over 9 bases. The germline V gene encodes CDR1 LNHDA and CDR2 SQIVND (reference sequence). CDR3 length: 17 amino acids. The trim removed 2 bases at V and 0 bases at J, leaving 7 bases unmatched. The CDR3 bases are TGTGCCAGTAGTATAACAGGGGGCTCGGCAAACCAAGAGACCCAGTACTTC. Translation gives CASSITGGSANQETQYF.

The V and J genes are TRBV18 and TRBJ1-1, with D possibly TRBD1 on 6 matching bases. The V gene's germline CDR1 is KGHSH and CDR2 LQKENI. V lost 3 bases, J lost 8 bases, and 25 bases lay in between. CDR3 size: 17 residues. The CDR3 region is CASSPSVAGASGSEAFF. CDR3 sequence (DNA): TGTGCCAGCTCACCTAGCGTGGCAGGGGCCTCTGGGTCGGAAGCTTTCTTT.

The chain employs TRBV19 and TRBJ2-7, with 13 positions matching TRBD2. J gave up 2 bases and V 0 bases, and 4 bases lay outside the gene matches. The CDR3 contains 17 residues. Germline CDR1 LNHDA, CDR2 SQIVND (reference sequence). This CDR3 reads CASSIDSGLAGAYEQYF. Written as DNA, the CDR3 is TGTGCCAGTAGTATAGATTCCGGACTAGCGGGAGCCTACGAGCAGTACTTC.

This rearrangement joins TRBV7-9 to TRBJ2-7; D is undetermined. The CDR3 spans 10 residues. V was pared by 11 bases and J by 4 bases, with 9 bases between. Germline V gives CDR1 SEHNR, CDR2 FQNEAQ (reference sequence). CDR3 protein: CALSTYEQYF. The CDR3 DNA follows: TGTGCCCTGTCTACGTACGAGCAGTACTTC. Variable domain in full (rest from reference TRBV7-9 and TRBJ2-7): DTGVSQNPRHKITKRGQNVTFRCDPISEHNRLYWYRQTLGQGPEFLTYFQNEAQLEKSRLLSDRFSAERPKGSFSTLEIQRTEQGDSAMYLCALSTYEQYFGPGTRLTVT.

CDR3 residues: CASSLFPSTEAFF. CDR3 DNA: TGTGCCAGCAGTTTATTTCCCAGTACTGAAGCTTTCTTT. This chain connects TRBV27 to TRBJ1-1; D is unresolved. This CDR3 has 13 residues. Trimming shortened V by 1 base and J by 5 bases, and 8 bases separated the two germline ends. Germline V gene data show CDR1 as MNHEY and CDR2 as SMNVEV (reference sequence).

This clone was seen once. The chain joins TRBV6-5 to TRBJ2-3; D is ambiguous. The CDR3 consists of 13 residues. Germline assignment: CDR1 MNHEY and CDR2 SVGAGI. Trimming took 4 bases from V and 0 from J, leaving 5 bases between them. CDR3 in amino acids: CASSFGSTDTQYF. In nucleotides, the CDR3 is TGTGCCAGCAGTTTCGGTAGCACAGATACGCAGTATTTT.

The chain has TRBV7-2 and TRBJ1-4; 8 bases align to TRBD1. V was pared by 5 bases and J by 5 bases, with 7 bases of the junction left unmatched. The V gene's germline CDR1 is SGHTA and CDR2 FQGNSA. The CDR3 spans 15 residues. The CDR3 DNA reads TGTGCCAGCAGCGGGCGGGACAGGATAAATGAAAAACTGTTTTTT. Its protein product is CASSGRDRINEKLFF.

V and J are TRBV9 and TRBJ1-2; D may be TRBD1 (6 bases). V lost 3 bases and J lost 8, with 17 bases in between. Germline CDR1 reads SGDLS; CDR2 reads YYNGEE. The CDR3 totals 14 residues. CDR3 protein: CASSEPSAGGGYTF. In DNA form, the CDR3 reads TGTGCCAGCAGCGAGCCCTCCGCGGGGGGCGGCTACACCTTC. Full variable domain (remainder filled in from reference TRBV9 and TRBJ1-2): DSGVTQTPKHLITATGQRVTLRCSPRSGDLSVYWYQQSLDQGLQFLIQYYNGEERAKGNILERFSAQQFPDLHSELNLSSLELGDSALYFCASSEPSAGGGYTFGSGTRLTVV.

V gene TRBV19 combines with J gene TRBJ1-2; no definite D call. Germline loops: CDR1 LNHDA, CDR2 SQIVND (reference sequence). This CDR3 region has 13 residues. Between the trimmed V and J ends, which lost 0 bases and 2 bases, there was a span of 4 bases. The CDR3 nucleotides read TGTGCCAGTAGTATAGAAGAGAACTATGGCTACACCTTC. Translation gives CASSIEENYGYTF.

V gene TRBV5-1 combines with J gene TRBJ2-2, with D unclear. The CDR3 has 14 amino acids. Between the trimmed V and J ends, which lost 3 bases and 6 bases, there was a span of 12 bases. CDR1 and CDR2 from the germline V gene are SGHRS and YFSETQ. The CDR3 loop is CASSSAIPAGELFF. In nucleotides, the CDR3 is TGCGCCAGCAGCTCCGCCATACCGGCCGGGGAGCTGTTTTTT.

The chain uses TRBV27 and TRBJ2-6; possibly TRBD1 for D (7 bases). This CDR3 contains 16 residues. CDR1 is MNHEY and CDR2 is SMNVEV in the germline V gene (reference sequence). Between the trimmed V and J ends, which lost 8 bases and 1 base, there was a span of 15 bases. In DNA form, the CDR3 reads TGTGCCAGCCACCGGGGGACAGCTTCTGGGGCCAACGTCCTGACTTTC. It translates to CASHRGTASGANVLTF. Filled out from reference TRBV27 and TRBJ2-6, the complete variable domain reads EAQVTQNPRYLITVTGKKLTVTCSQNMNHEYMSWYRQDPGLGLRQIYYSMNVEVTDKGDVPEGYKVSRKEKRNFPLILESPSPNQTSLYFCASHRGTASGANVLTFGAGSRLTVL.

The genes are TRBV7-9 and TRBJ2-7; TRBD1 is a possible D gene (6 bases). Germline CDR1 and CDR2: SEHNR and FQNEAQ (reference sequence). The CDR3 runs to 13 residues. Trimming cost V 3 bases and J 6 bases, with 12 bases left between them. The CDR3 DNA sequence: TGTGCCAGCAGCTTTACAGGGAATTCCGAGCAGTACTTC. Its translation: CASSFTGNSEQYF.

The chain has TRBV27 and TRBJ2-5; the match to TRBD1 covers 7 bases. After removal of 4 bases from V and 3 bases from J, the junction contained 5 bases not matched to a gene. Germline CDR1 and CDR2: MNHEY and SMNVEV (reference sequence). This CDR3 region has 14 residues. The CDR3 DNA follows: TGTGCCAGCAGTTCGACAGGGTTCGAAGAGACCCAGTACTTC. It specifies CASSSTGFEETQYF.

As regards this clone: No DNA is shown, since the ends of the CDR3 on it are uncertain; the CDR3 is the one TCRdb lists. The CDR3 is CASILVVEGTIYF. This chain links TRBV2 with TRBJ1-3. The length of the CDR3 is 13 amino acids, counting both ends. CDR1 is SNHLY and CDR2 is FYNNEI in the germline V gene.

V is TRBV5-1 and J is TRBJ2-3; D is undetermined. The CDR3 extends over 13 amino acids. The germline V gene has CDR1 SGHRS and CDR2 YFSETQ. Trimming took off 0 bases at V and 2 bases at J, with 4 bases between the two ends. This chain's CDR3 is CASSLADTDTQYF. DNA for the CDR3: TGCGCCAGCAGCTTGGCGGACACAGATACGCAGTATTTT.

This sequence joins TRBV2 and TRBJ2-6, with no clear D. V was cut by 3 bases and J by 3 bases, with 6 bases left in between. CDR3 length: 14 residues. The germline V gene has CDR1 SNHLY and CDR2 FYNNEI. This chain's CDR3 is CASSDSNGANVLTF. As DNA, the CDR3 is TGTGCCAGCAGTGACAGTAATGGGGCCAACGTCCTGACTTTC.

The rearrangement links TRBV7-9 to TRBJ2-3; D possibly corresponds to TRBD1 (6 bases). The ends were cut back, 5 bases at V and 9 bases at J, with 12 bases in the middle. There are 12 residues in the CDR3. Germline V gives CDR1 SEHNR, CDR2 FQNEAQ (reference sequence). The CDR3 protein is CASSISQGTQYF. The CDR3 bases are TGTGCCAGCAGCATTTCACAGGGAACGCAGTATTTT.

This clone showed up just a few times. The chain carries TRBV6-5 and TRBJ1-4, with D possibly matching TRBD1 (5 bases). The CDR3 length is 13 residues. Germline lookup yields CDR1 MNHEY and CDR2 SVGAGI. Trimming removed 6 bases from V and 5 bases from J, with 10 bases in between. This CDR3 reads CASSRDVNEKLFF. The CDR3 bases are TGTGCCAGCAGCCGGGACGTCAATGAAAAACTGTTTTTT.

The CDR3 nucleotides read TGTGCCAGCAGCTTAGAAGGTGGAGTGGCTTTCTTT. Translation gives CASSLEGGVAFF. The chain employs TRBV7-9 and TRBJ1-1; D gene uncertain. The CDR3 totals 12 residues. Germline CDR1 and CDR2: SEHNR and FQNEAQ (reference sequence). The germline V and J ends were trimmed by 1 base and 11 bases, with 11 bases remaining between them.

DNA for the CDR3: TGTGCCAGCAGGCTTGACACGAACACCGGGGAGCTGTTTTTT. Translated: CASRLDTNTGELFF. The V gene is TRBV2, the J gene TRBJ2-2, with unresolved D. Germline CDR1 is SNHLY and CDR2 is FYNNEI. CDR3 size: 14 residues. The V end was cut by 6 bases, the J end by 0 bases, with 8 bases between.

J is TRBJ2-1 and V is TRBV11-2, with D possibly TRBD2 on 6 matching bases. The germline gives CDR1 SGHAT, CDR2 FQNNGV. There are 15 residues in the CDR3. V gave up 1 base and J gave up 4 bases, with 11 bases separating them. In nucleotides, the CDR3 is TGTGCCAGCAGCTTAGTGGCTAGCGTTTACAATGAGCAGTTCTTC. Translating gives CASSLVASVYNEQFF.

The rearrangement joins TRBV5-4 to TRBJ2-4, with TRBD1 as a possible D gene (6 bases). The CDR3 sequence is 14 residues long. V was pared by 4 bases and J by 5 bases, with 13 bases between. Germline values: CDR1 SGHNT, CDR2 YYREEE (reference sequence). This CDR3 reads CASSVQGSQNIQYF. The CDR3 region has the DNA TGTGCCAGCAGCGTACAGGGTAGCCAAAACATTCAGTACTTC.